The rows below give T cell receptor beta chains drawn from one sample of a study of Ad26.COV2.S vaccination and SARS-CoV-2 variants. Assay: immunoSEQ multiplex PCR; the TCRdb copy retains only in-frame clones and omits some. Of some 240,000 clones in the sample, 70% to 90% were seen once. The material sequenced was peripheral blood, taken in a trial of Ad26.COV2.S vaccine versus placebo. Every receptor here comes from a person between 18 and 65 years old who received the Ad26.COV2.S COVID-19 vaccine or a placebo. The CDR3 runs from the conserved cysteine through the conserved F or W. The order of the fields is clone size, D gene, V gene, J gene, CDR3 protein, CDR3 DNA. D genes are given only for firm matches. Rows give clone size only sometimes, using once, few, many, or a class for an expanded clone.

clone size: once
D gene: .
V gene: TRBV10-3
J gene: TRBJ2-7
CDR3 protein: CAIKTGGGEQYF
CDR3 DNA: TGTGCCATCAAGACAGGAGGTGGCGAGCAGTACTTC

clone size: .
D gene: .
V gene: TRBV12-3/TRBV12-4
J gene: TRBJ2-7
CDR3 protein: CASSLLGGDEQYF
CDR3 DNA: TGTGCCAGCAGTTTACTAGGGGGAGACGAGCAGTACTTC

clone size: .
D gene: TRBD2
V gene: TRBV10-3
J gene: TRBJ2-3
CDR3 protein: CAISKSGLAGTDTQYF
CDR3 DNA: TGTGCCATCAGTAAGTCGGGACTAGCGGGCACAGATACGCAGTATTTT

clone size: .
D gene: .
V gene: TRBV9
J gene: TRBJ1-2
CDR3 protein: CASSLPKGGFNYGYTF
CDR3 DNA: TGTGCCAGCAGCTTGCCGAAGGGAGGCTTTAACTATGGCTACACCTTC

clone size: .
D gene: .
V gene: TRBV5-5
J gene: TRBJ2-3
CDR3 protein: CASSHEMNTDTQYF
CDR3 DNA: TGTGCCAGCAGCCACGAGATGAACACAGATACGCAGTATTTT

clone size: .
D gene: .
V gene: TRBV7-2
J gene: TRBJ2-7
CDR3 protein: CASSLSWTTDYEQYF
CDR3 DNA: TGTGCCAGCAGCTTATCGTGGACAACCGACTACGAGCAGTACTTC

clone size: .
D gene: TRBD1
V gene: TRBV5-6
J gene: TRBJ2-3
CDR3 protein: CASSRDRGYTDTQYF
CDR3 DNA: TGTGCCAGCAGCCGGGACAGGGGGTATACAGATACGCAGTATTTT

clone size: few
D gene: TRBD1
V gene: TRBV7-2
J gene: TRBJ1-5
CDR3 protein: CASSQDRVNQPQHF
CDR3 DNA: TGTGCCAGCAGCCAGGACAGGGTCAATCAGCCCCAGCATTTT

clone size: .
D gene: TRBD1
V gene: TRBV7-2
J gene: TRBJ1-2
CDR3 protein: CASSFNQGDYGYTF
CDR3 DNA: TGTGCCAGCAGCTTTAACCAGGGGGACTATGGCTACACCTTC

clone size: few
D gene: .
V gene: TRBV3-1/TRBV3-2
J gene: TRBJ2-1
CDR3 protein: CASSEREEHNEQFF
CDR3 DNA: TGTGCCAGCAGTGAAAGGGAGGAACACAATGAGCAGTTCTTC

clone size: .
D gene: .
V gene: TRBV24-1
J gene: TRBJ2-1
CDR3 protein: CATSDTFPPAEQFF
CDR3 DNA: TGTGCCACCAGTGATACTTTCCCCCCCGCTGAGCAGTTCTTC

clone size: .
D gene: TRBD1
V gene: TRBV19
J gene: TRBJ1-5
CDR3 protein: CASSTQGAQPQHF
CDR3 DNA: TGTGCCAGTAGTACCCAGGGGGCTCAGCCCCAGCATTTT

clone size: .
D gene: .
V gene: TRBV7-6
J gene: TRBJ2-5
CDR3 protein: CASSLPRGGGYQETQYF
CDR3 DNA: TGTGCCAGCAGCTTACCCCGGGGAGGGGGCTACCAAGAGACCCAGTACTTC

clone size: .
D gene: .
V gene: TRBV19
J gene: TRBJ1-2
CDR3 protein: CASSLVSNYGYTF
CDR3 DNA: TGTGCCAGTAGTTTGGTATCTAACTATGGCTACACCTTC

clone size: .
D gene: .
V gene: TRBV30
J gene: TRBJ1-2
CDR3 protein: CAWSYGQANYGYTF
CDR3 DNA: TGTGCCTGGAGTTATGGTCAAGCTAACTATGGCTACACCTTC

clone size: .
D gene: .
V gene: TRBV18
J gene: TRBJ1-3
CDR3 protein: CASSPVAGPGNTIYF
CDR3 DNA: TGTGCCAGCTCACCAGTTGCAGGTCCCGGAAACACCATATATTTT

clone size: few
D gene: .
V gene: TRBV14
J gene: TRBJ2-2
CDR3 protein: CASSQTNLAGELFF
CDR3 DNA: TGTGCCAGCAGCCAAACGAATCTAGCCGGGGAGCTGTTTTTT

clone size: .
D gene: .
V gene: TRBV29-1
J gene: TRBJ1-1
CDR3 protein: CSVGKTMNTEAFF
CDR3 DNA: TGCAGCGTTGGGAAGACCATGAACACTGAAGCTTTCTTT

clone size: .
D gene: .
V gene: TRBV11-3
J gene: TRBJ2-1
CDR3 protein: CASSLRLVSVDEQFF
CDR3 DNA: TGTGCCAGCAGCCTTCGGCTAGTTTCGGTTGATGAGCAGTTCTTC

clone size: .
D gene: .
V gene: TRBV28
J gene: TRBJ2-1
CDR3 protein: CASIGSNEQFF
CDR3 DNA: TGTGCCAGTATCGGAAGCAATGAGCAGTTCTTC

clone size: .
D gene: TRBD2
V gene: TRBV9
J gene: TRBJ2-3
CDR3 protein: CASSVGAGELSTDTQYF
CDR3 DNA: TGTGCCAGCAGCGTAGGAGCGGGGGAACTTAGCACAGATACGCAGTATTTT

clone size: .
D gene: .
V gene: TRBV11-2
J gene: TRBJ2-7
CDR3 protein: CASSLDLTQESSYEQYF
CDR3 DNA: TGTGCCAGCAGCTTAGATCTGACTCAGGAGAGCTCCTACGAGCAGTACTTC

clone size: .
D gene: .
V gene: TRBV5-5
J gene: TRBJ1-2
CDR3 protein: CASSLHSEPYGYTF
CDR3 DNA: TGTGCCAGCAGCTTGCATTCAGAACCATATGGCTACACCTTC

clone size: .
D gene: TRBD1
V gene: TRBV15
J gene: TRBJ2-3
CDR3 protein: CATGTGKAPDTQYF
CDR3 DNA: TGTGCCACAGGGACAGGGAAGGCACCAGATACGCAGTATTTT

clone size: .
D gene: .
V gene: TRBV3-1/TRBV3-2
J gene: TRBJ2-6
CDR3 protein: CASSPRHSGANVLTF
CDR3 DNA: TGTGCCTCTTCCCCGCGCCACTCTGGGGCCAACGTCCTGACTTTC